Listed here are 25 T cell receptor beta chains from one sample, sequenced in a study of shared clonotypes between healthy human individuals (dated by TCRdb to 2020 to 2021). Library prep was done by the immunoSEQ multiplex PCR assay. Drawn from immuneACCESS, this table holds only the in-frame rearrangements with V and J called that TCRdb kept. Clones are partly lost; checked studies trace under half to an unresolved V gene and leave the rest unexplained. This sample gives 2.5 million or so clones in total; 85% to 95% of them show up just once. Around 0.15% of the sample lies in the top ten. Sequencing input: naive CD4+ T cells sorted from blood. This sample's cell subset or site label indicates: CD45RA+ positively selected. The receptors shown here come from a man aged 18 to 30 in good health.

J is TRBJ2-7 and V is TRBV18; D might be TRBD1 (6 bases). The length of the CDR3 is 14 residues. Germline loops: CDR1 KGHSH, CDR2 LQKENI. Trimming removed 3 bases at V and 6 bases at J, with 15 bases between. CDR3 nucleotide sequence: TGTGCCAGCTCACCGGCGCCAGGGGACCTCGAGCAGTACTTC. Its protein product is CASSPAPGDLEQYF.

The V call is TRBV19, the J call TRBJ2-5, with 11 bases matching TRBD2. CDR3 length: 16 residues. Unmatched junction bases numbered 9, after V lost 5 bases and J lost 4 bases. CDR1 is LNHDA, CDR2 SQIVND, per germline (reference sequence). The CDR3 nucleotides read TGTGCCAGTAGTGAAGTAGCGGGGGGGCCAGGAGAGACCCAGTACTTC. It encodes CASSEVAGGPGETQYF.

This clone was detected only once. This sample includes further DNA sequences coding for the same CDR3. The genes are TRBV5-4 and TRBJ2-5, with TRBD2 identical over 8 bases. The germline V gene encodes CDR1 SGHNT and CDR2 YYREEE (reference sequence). V shed 3 bases and J 5 bases; nucleotides not matched to a gene: 3. The length of the CDR3 is 13 residues. CDR3 in DNA: TGTGCCAGCAGCTGGGGACTAGGGGAGACCCAGTACTTC. Translating gives CASSWGLGETQYF.

This chain joins TRBV5-4 and TRBJ2-7; maybe TRBD1 (6 bases). Trimming took off 4 bases at V and 1 base at J, with 12 bases between the two ends. From germline, CDR1 is SGHNT and CDR2 YYREEE (reference sequence). This CDR3 is built from 14 residues. DNA for the CDR3: TGTGCCAGCAGCACTAATCAGGGGTCCTACGAGCAGTACTTC. Amino acid sequence: CASSTNQGSYEQYF.

This clone occurred a few times. Other DNA sequences in the sample encode the same CDR3. The V gene is TRBV5-1, the J gene TRBJ1-2; D not certain. From germline, CDR1 is SGHRS and CDR2 YFSETQ. V was trimmed by 4 bases and J by 4 bases, leaving 8 bases between them. The CDR3 covers 12 residues. The CDR3 spells CASSLESYGYTF. The CDR3 DNA reads TGCGCCAGCAGCCTCGAATCCTATGGCTACACCTTC.

V gene TRBV9 combines with J gene TRBJ1-2; TRBD1 agrees at 7 bases. This CDR3 has 14 residues. Germline trimming cut 0 bases from V and 7 bases from J; bases unmatched to any gene: 6. Germline loops: CDR1 SGDLS, CDR2 YYNGEE. CDR3 residues: CASSVEGAGVGYTF. The CDR3 DNA sequence: TGTGCCAGCAGCGTAGAGGGGGCAGGGGTTGGCTACACCTTC.

This chain joins TRBV5-4 and TRBJ2-5; TRBD1 might be the D (6 bases). V was clipped by 0 bases and J by 5 bases, with 17 bases between them. This CDR3 has 16 amino acids. Germline V CDR1 and CDR2: SGHNT, YYREEE (reference sequence). The CDR3 loop reads CASSLGPGQGRETQYF. Written as DNA, the CDR3 is TGTGCCAGCAGCTTGGGCCCCGGGCAGGGGCGGGAGACCCAGTACTTC.

The table lists this clone with a count of one. The chain employs TRBV5-6 and TRBJ2-5; D might be TRBD2 (5 bases). Trimming removed 0 bases at V and 5 bases at J, with 14 bases between. Germline V gene data show CDR1 as SGHDT and CDR2 as YYEEEE. This CDR3 is 15 amino acids long. The CDR3 bases are TGTGCCAGCAGCTTGGCCCTCTCCGGGGTGGAGACCCAGTACTTC. Protein sequence: CASSLALSGVETQYF.

This clone was detected only once. The junction departs from the called germline gene at one end, perhaps through a read error. The rearrangement links TRBV25-1 to TRBJ2-2; D unresolved. The CDR3 has 12 residues. CDR1 is MGHDK, CDR2 SYGVNS, per germline. The CDR3 loop is CASSENSGELFF. DNA for the CDR3: TGTGCCAGCAGTGAGAACTCCGGGGAGCTGTTTTTT.

This clone was found once. The chain couples TRBV2 to TRBJ2-1; 10 bases agree with TRBD2. From germline, CDR1 is SNHLY and CDR2 FYNNEI. Unmatched junction bases numbered 11, after V lost 5 bases and J lost 7 bases. The CDR3 contains 16 residues. CDR3 sequence reads: CASSWESGRARNEQFF. The CDR3 nucleotides are TGTGCCAGCAGTTGGGAGAGCGGGAGGGCGAGGAATGAGCAGTTCTTC.

The genes are TRBV5-4 and TRBJ1-1; D uncertain. Trimming pared 0 bases from V and 1 base from J, leaving 10 bases between. Germline CDR1 reads SGHNT; CDR2 reads YYREEE (reference sequence). The length of the CDR3 is 15 residues. The CDR3 sequence is CASSLGGLTNTEAFF. DNA for the CDR3: TGTGCCAGCAGCTTGGGGGGATTGACGAACACTGAAGCTTTCTTT.

This rearrangement joins TRBV10-2 to TRBJ2-7; no firm D call. The CDR3 extends over 11 amino acids. In germline, CDR1 is WSHSY, CDR2 SAAADI. The germline V and J ends were trimmed by 3 bases and 4 bases, with 4 bases remaining between them. CDR3 amino acids: CASSDRYEQYF. The CDR3 DNA is TGCGCCAGCAGTGACCGGTACGAGCAGTACTTC.

This chain uses TRBV5-6 with TRBJ1-2; maybe TRBD1 (6 bases). In germline, CDR1 is SGHDT, CDR2 YYEEEE. The CDR3 runs to 16 residues. V lost 3 bases, J lost 7 bases, and 22 bases lay in between. CDR3 protein: CASSYTPGGAQGGYTF. Here the CDR3 DNA reads TGTGCCAGCAGCTATACGCCTGGGGGCGCGCAGGGTGGCTACACCTTC.

About this clone itself: The sample carries other DNA sequences with the same CDR3. The chain combines TRBV5-1 with TRBJ2-1; no firm D call. The CDR3 has 14 residues. Germline V lookup: CDR1 SGHRS, CDR2 YFSETQ. V lost 0 bases and J 0 bases, leaving 4 bases between the germline ends. CDR3 sequence reads: CASSLGGSYNEQFF. CDR3 nucleotide sequence: TGCGCCAGCAGCTTGGGAGGCTCCTACAATGAGCAGTTCTTC. Based on the CDR3 plus reference TRBV5-1 and TRBJ2-1, the full variable domain is KAGVTQTPRYLIKTRGQQVTLSCSPISGHRSVSWYQQTPGQGLQFLFEYFSETQRNKGNFPGRFSGRQFSNSRSEMNVSTLELGDSALYLCASSLGGSYNEQFFGPGTRLTVL.

This sequence joins TRBV11-1 and TRBJ2-5; D possibly matches TRBD1 or TRBD2 (5 bases each). V was pared by 5 bases and J by 1 base, with 8 bases between. The germline CDR1 and CDR2 sequences are SGHAT and FQDESV (reference sequence). This CDR3 has 13 amino acids. The CDR3 here is CASSEGPQETQYF. CDR3 DNA: TGTGCCAGCAGCGAGGGACCCCAAGAGACCCAGTACTTC.

The chain is built from TRBV29-1 and TRBJ2-3; TRBD2 aligns across 11 bases. Germline V gene lookup returns CDR1 SQVTM and CDR2 ANQGSEA. The CDR3 is 15 amino acids. Trimming at V came to 4 bases and at J to 3 bases, leaving 6 bases not matched to a gene. The CDR3 reads CSVALAGGLTDTQYF. The CDR3 DNA reads as TGCAGCGTTGCTTTAGCGGGAGGGCTGACAGATACGCAGTATTTT.

A note on this clone: Other DNA sequences in the same sample also yield this CDR3. The rearrangement links TRBV6-5 to TRBJ1-3, with unresolved D. CDR3 length: 15 residues. V was trimmed by 0 bases and J by 4 bases, leaving 10 bases between them. In germline, CDR1 is MNHEY, CDR2 SVGAGI. CDR3 in DNA: TGTGCCAGCAGTTACTCGAGAGGGTCCGGAAACACCATATATTTT. This gives the protein CASSYSRGSGNTIYF.

The chain employs TRBV29-1 and TRBJ2-5, with D perhaps matching TRBD2 (5 bases). The germline CDR1 and CDR2 sequences are SQVTM and ANQGSEA. The CDR3 loop spans 12 amino acids. The germline V and J ends were trimmed by 3 bases and 6 bases, with 11 bases remaining between them. The CDR3: CSVDEGYQTQYF. For the CDR3, the DNA is TGCAGCGTTGATGAGGGCTACCAGACCCAGTACTTC.

This rearrangement joins TRBV11-2 to TRBJ2-7; 7 bases match TRBD2. Germline loops: CDR1 SGHAT, CDR2 FQNNGV. The CDR3 is 16 residues long. J was trimmed by 4 bases and V by 1 base; bases with no gene match: 10. This chain's CDR3 is CASSLVGLGRAYEQYF. The CDR3 nucleotides read TGTGCCAGCAGCTTAGTAGGACTAGGCAGGGCGTACGAGCAGTACTTC.

V is TRBV29-1 and J is TRBJ2-3; the D gene is possibly TRBD2 (6 bases). Trimming stripped 8 bases from V and 2 bases from J, with 11 bases between. Per germline, CDR1 SQVTM and CDR2 ANQGSEA. The length of the CDR3 is 12 residues. The CDR3: CSIRGATDTQYF. The CDR3 region has the DNA TGCAGCATCCGCGGGGCCACAGATACGCAGTATTTT.

The gene calls are TRBV15 and TRBJ2-1; 8 bases line up with TRBD1. The CDR3 is 17 amino acids. CDR1 LNHNV and CDR2 YYDKDF come from the germline V gene (reference sequence). V dropped 1 base and J dropped 1; count of bases not matched to a gene: 6. CDR3 nucleotides: TGTGCCACCAGCAGAGTAGGACAGGGCAAATCCTACAATGAGCAGTTCTTC. This codes for CATSRVGQGKSYNEQFF.

About this clone itself: The sample carries other DNA sequences with the same CDR3. This chain uses TRBV30 with TRBJ1-6; weak D call: TRBD1 (5 bases). This CDR3 region has 14 residues. The germline gives CDR1 GTSNPN, CDR2 SVGIG (reference sequence). V shed 0 bases and J shed 8 bases, with 11 bases lying between them. CDR3 nucleotides: TGTGCCTGGAGTGTACGAGCGGGGGATTCACCCCTCCACTTT. Translation: CAWSVRAGDSPLHF.

The V call is TRBV7-6, the J call TRBJ2-1; D remains ambiguous. This CDR3 has 16 residues. Looked up from germline, CDR1 is SGHVS and CDR2 is FNYEAQ. The V and J ends lost 2 bases and 7 bases respectively, with 18 bases between them. The chain's CDR3 is CASSLLGLAPTNEQFF. The CDR3 DNA sequence: TGTGCCAGCAGCTTACTCGGATTGGCGCCAACAAATGAGCAGTTCTTC.

This chain links TRBV7-8 with TRBJ2-6; the D gene is possibly TRBD1 (6 bases). V was cut by 5 bases and J by 1 base, with 18 bases left in between. Germline CDR1 and CDR2: SGHVS and FQNEAQ. This CDR3 contains 18 residues. The CDR3 nucleotides read TGTGCCAGCAGCCTCCAACAGGGTGTGCGATCTGGGGCCAACGTCCTGACTTTC. Amino acid sequence: CASSLQQGVRSGANVLTF.

Turning to this clone: The sample contains more than one DNA sequence encoding this CDR3. This chain links TRBV5-1 with TRBJ2-3; 10 bases are a match to TRBD2. Germline V gene lookup returns CDR1 SGHRS and CDR2 YFSETQ. The J segment lost 4 bases and the V segment lost 1 base, leaving 3 bases of the junction unmatched. The CDR3 is 15 amino acids. The CDR3 DNA follows: TGCGCCAGCAGCTTGTCTAGCGGGGGAGCAGATACGCAGTATTTT. Its translation: CASSLSSGGADTQYF.